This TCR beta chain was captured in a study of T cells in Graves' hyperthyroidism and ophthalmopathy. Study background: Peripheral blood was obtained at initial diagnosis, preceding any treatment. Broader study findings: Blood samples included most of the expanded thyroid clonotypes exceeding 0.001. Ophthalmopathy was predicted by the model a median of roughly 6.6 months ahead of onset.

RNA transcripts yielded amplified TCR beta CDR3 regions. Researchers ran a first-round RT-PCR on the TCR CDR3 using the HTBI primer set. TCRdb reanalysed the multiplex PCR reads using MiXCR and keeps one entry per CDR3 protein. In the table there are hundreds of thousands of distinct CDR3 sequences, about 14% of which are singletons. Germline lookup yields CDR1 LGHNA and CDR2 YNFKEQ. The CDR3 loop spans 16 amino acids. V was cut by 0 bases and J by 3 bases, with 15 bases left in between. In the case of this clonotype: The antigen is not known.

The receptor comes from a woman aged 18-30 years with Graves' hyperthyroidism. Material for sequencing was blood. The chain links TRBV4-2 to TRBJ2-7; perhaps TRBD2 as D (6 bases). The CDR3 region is CASSQEGGRRIYEQYF. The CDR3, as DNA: TGTGCCAGCAGCCAAGAGGGAGGTCGGAGGATCTACGAGCAGTACTTC.